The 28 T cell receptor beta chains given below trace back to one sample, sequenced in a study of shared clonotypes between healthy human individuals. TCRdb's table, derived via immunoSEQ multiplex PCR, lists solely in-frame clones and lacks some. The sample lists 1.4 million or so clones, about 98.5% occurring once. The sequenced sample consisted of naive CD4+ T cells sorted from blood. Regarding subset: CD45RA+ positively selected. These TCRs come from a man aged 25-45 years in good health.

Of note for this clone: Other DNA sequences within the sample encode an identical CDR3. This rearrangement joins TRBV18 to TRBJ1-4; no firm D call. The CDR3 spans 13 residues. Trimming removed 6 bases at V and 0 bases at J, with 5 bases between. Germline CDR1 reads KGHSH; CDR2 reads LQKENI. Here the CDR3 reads CASSGATNEKLFF. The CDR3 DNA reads TGTGCCAGCTCTGGTGCAACTAATGAAAAACTGTTTTTT.

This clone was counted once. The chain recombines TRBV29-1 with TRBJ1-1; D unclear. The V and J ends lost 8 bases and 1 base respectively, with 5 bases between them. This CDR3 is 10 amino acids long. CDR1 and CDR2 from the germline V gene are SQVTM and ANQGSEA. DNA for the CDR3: TGCAGCCCATCGAACACTGAAGCTTTCTTT. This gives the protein CSPSNTEAFF.

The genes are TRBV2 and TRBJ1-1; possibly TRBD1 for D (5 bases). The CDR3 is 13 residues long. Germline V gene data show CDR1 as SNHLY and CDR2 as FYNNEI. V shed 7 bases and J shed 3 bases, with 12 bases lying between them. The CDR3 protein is CASTVLRDTEAFF. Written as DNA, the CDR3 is TGTGCCAGCACTGTGCTCAGGGACACTGAAGCTTTCTTT.

The CDR3 nucleotides read TGTGCCAGTAGTATTAACCACAGGGCCTACGAGCAGTACTTC. Translation: CASSINHRAYEQYF. This chain links TRBV19 with TRBJ2-7; a weak D match, TRBD1 (6 bases). Germline values: CDR1 LNHDA, CDR2 SQIVND (reference sequence). V dropped 3 bases and J dropped 2 bases, with 11 bases sitting between them. The CDR3 totals 14 residues.

For the CDR3, the DNA is TGCGCCAGCAGCTTGAGAGAGACCCAAGAGACCCAGTACTTC. Its protein is CASSLRETQETQYF. The chain carries TRBV5-1 and TRBJ2-5; D remains unclear. The CDR3 has 14 amino acids. The V gene's germline CDR1 is SGHRS and CDR2 YFSETQ. V was clipped by 1 base and J by 1 base, with 8 bases between them.

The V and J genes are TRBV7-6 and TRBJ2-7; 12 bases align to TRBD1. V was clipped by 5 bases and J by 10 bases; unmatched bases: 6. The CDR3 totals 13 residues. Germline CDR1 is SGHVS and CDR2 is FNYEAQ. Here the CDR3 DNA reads TGTGCCAGCAGCCCGGGGACAGGGGGCGGTCAGTACTTC. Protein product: CASSPGTGGGQYF.

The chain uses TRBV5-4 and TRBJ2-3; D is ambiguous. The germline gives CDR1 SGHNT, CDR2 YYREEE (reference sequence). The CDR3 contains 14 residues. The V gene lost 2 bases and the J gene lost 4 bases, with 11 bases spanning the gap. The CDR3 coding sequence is TGTGCCAGCAGCTTTTCGTGGGCCTCAGATACGCAGTATTTT. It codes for CASSFSWASDTQYF. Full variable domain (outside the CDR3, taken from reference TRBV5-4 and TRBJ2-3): ETGVTQSPTHLIKTRGQQVTLRCSSQSGHNTVSWYQQALGQGPQFIFQYYREEENGRGNFPPRFSGLQFPNYSSELNVNALELDDSALYLCASSFSWASDTQYFGPGTRLTVL.

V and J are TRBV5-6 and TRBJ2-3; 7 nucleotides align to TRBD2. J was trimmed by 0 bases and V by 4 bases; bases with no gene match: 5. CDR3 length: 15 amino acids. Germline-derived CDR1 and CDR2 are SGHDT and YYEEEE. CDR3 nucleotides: TGTGCCAGCAGCCCCCTTAGCGGGAGCACAGATACGCAGTATTTT. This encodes CASSPLSGSTDTQYF.

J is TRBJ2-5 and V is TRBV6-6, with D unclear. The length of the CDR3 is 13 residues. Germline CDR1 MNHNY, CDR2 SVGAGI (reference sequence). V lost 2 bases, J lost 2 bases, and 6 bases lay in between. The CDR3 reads CASSYATQETQYF. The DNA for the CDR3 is TGTGCCAGCAGTTACGCTACGCAAGAGACCCAGTACTTC.

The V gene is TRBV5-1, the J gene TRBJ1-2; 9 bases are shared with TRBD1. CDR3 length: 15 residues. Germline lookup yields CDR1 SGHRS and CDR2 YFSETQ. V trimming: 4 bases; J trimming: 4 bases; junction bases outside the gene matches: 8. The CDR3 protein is CASSPGQGRGYGYTF. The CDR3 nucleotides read TGCGCCAGCAGCCCGGGACAGGGTCGGGGCTATGGCTACACCTTC. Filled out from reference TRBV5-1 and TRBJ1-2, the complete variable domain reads KAGVTQTPRYLIKTRGQQVTLSCSPISGHRSVSWYQQTPGQGLQFLFEYFSETQRNKGNFPGRFSGRQFSNSRSEMNVSTLELGDSALYLCASSPGQGRGYGYTFGSGTRLTVV.

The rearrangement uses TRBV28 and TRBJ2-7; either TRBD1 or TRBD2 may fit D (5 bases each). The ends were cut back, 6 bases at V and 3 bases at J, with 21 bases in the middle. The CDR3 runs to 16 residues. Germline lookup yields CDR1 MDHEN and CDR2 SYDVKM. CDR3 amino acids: CASSNLRLGTGYEQYF. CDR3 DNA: TGTGCCAGCAGCAACTTACGTCTTGGGACGGGCTACGAGCAGTACTTC.

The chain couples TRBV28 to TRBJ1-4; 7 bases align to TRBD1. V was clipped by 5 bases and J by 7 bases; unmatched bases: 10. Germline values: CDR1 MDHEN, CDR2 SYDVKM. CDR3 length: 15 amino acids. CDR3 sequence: CASSERQGLGEKLFF. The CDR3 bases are TGTGCCAGCAGTGAAAGACAGGGATTGGGTGAAAAACTGTTTTTT.

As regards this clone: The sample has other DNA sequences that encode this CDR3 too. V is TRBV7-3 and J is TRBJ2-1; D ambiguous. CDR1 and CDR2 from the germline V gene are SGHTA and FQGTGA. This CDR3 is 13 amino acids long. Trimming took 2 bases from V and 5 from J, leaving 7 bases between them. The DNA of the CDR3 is TGTGCCAGCAGCTTAGGCCAAAACAATGAGCAGTTCTTC. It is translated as CASSLGQNNEQFF. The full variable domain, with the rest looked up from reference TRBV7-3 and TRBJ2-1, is GAGVSQTPSNKVTEKGKYVELRCDPISGHTALYWYRQSLGQGPEFLIYFQGTGAADDSGLPNDRFFAVRPEGSVSTLKIQRTERGDSAVYLCASSLGQNNEQFFGPGTRLTVL.

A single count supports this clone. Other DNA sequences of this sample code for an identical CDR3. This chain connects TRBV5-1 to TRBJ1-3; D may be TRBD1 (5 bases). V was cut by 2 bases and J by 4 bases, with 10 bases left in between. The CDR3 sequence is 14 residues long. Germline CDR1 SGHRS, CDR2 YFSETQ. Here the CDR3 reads CASSLGDTGNTIYF. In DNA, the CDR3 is TGCGCCAGCAGCTTAGGGGATACGGGAAACACCATATATTTT.

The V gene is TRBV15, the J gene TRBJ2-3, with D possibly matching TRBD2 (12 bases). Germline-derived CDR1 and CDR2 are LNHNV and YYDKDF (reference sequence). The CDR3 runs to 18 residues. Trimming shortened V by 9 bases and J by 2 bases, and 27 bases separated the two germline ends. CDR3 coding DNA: TGTGCCACTCAAGGGACAGGGGGGACTAGCGGGTTCACAGATACGCAGTATTTT. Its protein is CATQGTGGTSGFTDTQYF.

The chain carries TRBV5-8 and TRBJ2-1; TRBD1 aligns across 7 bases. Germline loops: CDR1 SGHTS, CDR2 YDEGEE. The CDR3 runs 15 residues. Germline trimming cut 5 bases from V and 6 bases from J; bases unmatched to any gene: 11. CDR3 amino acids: CASSYGQVIRNEQFF. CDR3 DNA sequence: TGTGCCAGCAGTTATGGACAGGTGATCCGCAATGAGCAGTTCTTC. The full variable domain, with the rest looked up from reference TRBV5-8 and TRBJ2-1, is EAGVTQSPTHLIKTRGQQATLRCSPISGHTSVYWYQQALGLGLQFLLWYDEGEERNRGNFPPRFSGRQFPNYSSELNVNALELEDSALYLCASSYGQVIRNEQFFGPGTRLTVL.

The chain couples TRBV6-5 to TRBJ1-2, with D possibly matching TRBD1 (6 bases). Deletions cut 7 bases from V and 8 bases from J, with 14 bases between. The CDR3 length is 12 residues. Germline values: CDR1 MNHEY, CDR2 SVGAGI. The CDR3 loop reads CASTKAGEGYTF. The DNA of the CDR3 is TGTGCCAGCACCAAAGCAGGGGAAGGCTACACCTTC.

The CDR3 sequence: CASSSGTSVRFF. The DNA for the CDR3 is TGTGCCAGCAGCTCCGGGACTAGCGTCAGGTTCTTC. The V and J genes are TRBV11-3 and TRBJ2-1; the match to TRBD2 covers 10 bases. Germline assignment: CDR1 SGHNT and CDR2 YENEEA. Trimming took 4 bases from V and 15 from J; bases not matched to a gene: 6. The CDR3 contains 12 residues. The whole variable domain, remainder taken from reference TRBV11-3 and TRBJ2-1, is EAGVVQSPRYKIIEKKQPVAFWCNPISGHNTLYWYLQNLGQGPELLIRYENEEAVDDSQLPKDRFSAERLKGVDSTLKIQPAELGDSAVYLCASSSGTSVRFFGPGTRLTVL.

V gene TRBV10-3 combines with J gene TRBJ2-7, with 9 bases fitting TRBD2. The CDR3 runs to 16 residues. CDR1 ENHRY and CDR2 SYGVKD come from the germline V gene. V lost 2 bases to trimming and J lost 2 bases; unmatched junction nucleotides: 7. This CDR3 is CAISEETSGRTYEQYF. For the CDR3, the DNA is TGTGCCATCAGTGAGGAGACTAGCGGCCGTACCTACGAGCAGTACTTC.

In nucleotides, the CDR3 is TGCGCCAGCAGCTTTGACAGGGAGCAGTACTTC. Its protein is CASSFDREQYF. The rearrangement links TRBV5-1 to TRBJ2-7; possible D gene TRBD1, 6 bases. Germline V gives CDR1 SGHRS, CDR2 YFSETQ. The CDR3 has 11 amino acids. V was trimmed by 2 bases and J by 7 bases, leaving 7 bases between them.

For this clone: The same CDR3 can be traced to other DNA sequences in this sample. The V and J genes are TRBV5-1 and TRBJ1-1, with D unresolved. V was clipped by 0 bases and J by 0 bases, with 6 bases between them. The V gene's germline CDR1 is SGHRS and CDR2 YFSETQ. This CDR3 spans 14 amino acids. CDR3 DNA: TGCGCCAGCAGCTTGGGTGACATGAACACTGAAGCTTTCTTT. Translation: CASSLGDMNTEAFF.

The CDR3 DNA reads TGTGCCAGTAGTACTTACCGCCGGGATGGCTACACCTTC. This sequence encodes CASSTYRRDGYTF. The gene calls are TRBV19 and TRBJ1-2; D unclear. Trimming left V 4 bases short and J 6 bases short, with 12 bases between. Per germline, CDR1 LNHDA and CDR2 SQIVND (reference sequence). The CDR3 covers 13 residues. Drawing the rest from reference TRBV19 and TRBJ1-2, the complete variable domain is DGGITQSPKYLFRKEGQNVTLSCEQNLNHDAMYWYRQDPGQGLRLIYYSQIVNDFQKGDIAEGYSVSREKKESFPLTVTSAQKNPTAFYLCASSTYRRDGYTFGSGTRLTVV.

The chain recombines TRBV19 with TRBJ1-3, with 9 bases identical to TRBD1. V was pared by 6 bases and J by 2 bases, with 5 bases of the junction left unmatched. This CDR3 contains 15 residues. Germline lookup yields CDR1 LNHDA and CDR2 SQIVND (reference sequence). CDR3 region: CASRNDRGTGNTIYF. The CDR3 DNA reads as TGTGCCAGTAGAAACGACAGGGGGACTGGAAACACCATATATTTT.

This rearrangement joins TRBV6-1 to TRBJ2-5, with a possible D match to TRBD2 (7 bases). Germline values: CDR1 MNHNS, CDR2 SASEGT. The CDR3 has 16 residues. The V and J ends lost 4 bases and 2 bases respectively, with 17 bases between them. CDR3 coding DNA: TGTGCCAGCAGTGTCTCCGGGGGGCAGCCACAAGAGACCCAGTACTTC. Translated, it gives CASSVSGGQPQETQYF.

The CDR3 region has the DNA TGCGCCAGCAGCCCAGGGACAGGCTTCTCTGGGGCCAACGTCCTGACTTTC. Translation gives CASSPGTGFSGANVLTF. The J gene is TRBJ2-6, the V gene TRBV5-1; 8 nucleotides line up with TRBD1. The CDR3 is 17 amino acids. V was pared by 4 bases and J by 0 bases, with 6 bases of the junction left unmatched. Germline V lookup: CDR1 SGHRS, CDR2 YFSETQ.

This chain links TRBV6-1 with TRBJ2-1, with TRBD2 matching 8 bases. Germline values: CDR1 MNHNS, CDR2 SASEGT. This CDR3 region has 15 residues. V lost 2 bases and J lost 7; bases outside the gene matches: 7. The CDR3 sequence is CASSEPGGPWNEQFF. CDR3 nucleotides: TGTGCCAGCAGTGAACCGGGAGGGCCGTGGAATGAGCAGTTCTTC.

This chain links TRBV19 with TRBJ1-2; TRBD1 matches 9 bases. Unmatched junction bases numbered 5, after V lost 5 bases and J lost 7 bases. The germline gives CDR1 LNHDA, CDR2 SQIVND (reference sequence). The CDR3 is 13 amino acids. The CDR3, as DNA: TGTGCCAGTAGTGTAAGGACAGGGGCTGGCTACACCTTC. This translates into CASSVRTGAGYTF.

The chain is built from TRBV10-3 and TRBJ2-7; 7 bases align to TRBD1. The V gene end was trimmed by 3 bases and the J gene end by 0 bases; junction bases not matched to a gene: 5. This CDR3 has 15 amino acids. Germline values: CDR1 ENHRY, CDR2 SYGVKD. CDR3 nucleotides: TGTGCCATCAGTGATCGACAGGGTGGCTCCTACGAGCAGTACTTC. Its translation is CAISDRQGGSYEQYF.